The 19 T cell receptor beta chains below come from one sample, sequenced in a study of T cell repertoires in cytomegalovirus infection. TCRdb analysed the reads with MiXCR anew, one entry per CDR3 protein. The sample lists roughly 500,000 distinct CDR3 sequences, 33% seen once, with roughly 16% in the top ten. These TCRs are of unknown antigen specificity. The material was cultured PBMCs, obtained from culture after CMV antigen stimulation. These receptors all stem from a human donor in good health (CMV status not recorded). Some clones in this sample may be carry-over from other donors' samples.

The V and J genes are TRBV10-1 and TRBJ2-2; D unresolved. Trimming stripped 3 bases from V and 4 bases from J, with 15 bases between. This CDR3 is 16 amino acids long. Germline assignment: CDR1 WNHNN and CDR2 SYGVQD (reference sequence). This CDR3 reads CASSDHPDSVTGELFF. The CDR3 coding sequence is TGCGCCAGCAGTGATCACCCCGATTCCGTCACCGGGGAGCTGTTTTTT.

CDR3: CSARRFSGRDEQFF. CDR3 sequence (DNA): TGCAGTGCTAGGCGTTTTAGCGGGAGGGATGAGCAGTTCTTC. The chain recombines TRBV20-1 with TRBJ2-1, with 11 bases matching TRBD2. Germline trimming cut 3 bases from V and 8 bases from J; bases unmatched to any gene: 6. Looked up from germline, CDR1 is DFQATT and CDR2 is SNEGSKA (reference sequence). The CDR3 totals 14 residues.

This rearrangement joins TRBV12-3 or TRBV12-4 to TRBJ1-2, with D unclear. V lost 0 bases to trimming and J lost 6 bases, with 14 bases between them. This CDR3 contains 15 residues. In DNA, the CDR3 is TGTGCCAGCAGTTTAGCGATCGGGTTCGGGGATGGCTACACCTTC. Its translation: CASSLAIGFGDGYTF.

This chain links TRBV28 with TRBJ2-3; 9 bases map to TRBD2. J lost 6 bases, V lost 3 bases, and 7 bases had no gene match. This CDR3 region has 15 residues. Germline lookup yields CDR1 MDHEN and CDR2 SYDVKM. CDR3: CASSFGGLADDTQYF. The CDR3 nucleotides read TGTGCCAGCAGTTTCGGGGGACTAGCCGATGATACGCAGTATTTT.

This clonotype was seen at least ten times. The rearrangement links TRBV7-2 to TRBJ2-7; D ambiguous. This CDR3 has 14 amino acids. Germline-derived CDR1 and CDR2 are SGHTA and FQGNSA. The V and J ends lost 5 bases and 2 bases respectively, with 13 bases between them. The DNA of the CDR3 is TGTGCCAGCAGCGTCTCCTCCGGCCCCTACGAGCAGTACTTC. Amino acid sequence: CASSVSSGPYEQYF.

The table lists this clonotype with a few counts. V gene TRBV6-2 or TRBV6-3 combines with J gene TRBJ2-7; D perhaps matches TRBD1 (5 bases). In germline, CDR1 is MNHEY, CDR2 SVGEGT. The CDR3 is 12 residues long. Trimming removed 6 bases from V and 2 bases from J, with 8 bases in between. CDR3 protein: CASSTGAYEQYV. The CDR3 nucleotides read TGTGCCAGCAGCACAGGCGCCTACGAGCAGTACGTC.

The V gene is TRBV7-6, the J gene TRBJ2-1; no clear D gene. V was pared by 0 bases and J by 9 bases, with 18 bases between. This CDR3 region has 16 residues. Germline assignment: CDR1 SGHVS and CDR2 FNYEAQ. The CDR3 coding sequence is TGTGCCAGCAGCTTAGCGTCGGCCCGGTTTAAGAGTGAGCAGTTCTTC. This gives the protein CASSLASARFKSEQFF.

This rearrangement joins TRBV4-1 to TRBJ2-1; 9 positions match TRBD2. CDR1 MGHRA and CDR2 YSYEKL come from the germline V gene. V shed 4 bases and J 0 bases; nucleotides not matched to a gene: 7. There are 17 residues in the CDR3. CDR3 protein: CASSPRDSGSSYNEQFF. For the CDR3, the DNA is TGCGCCAGCAGCCCTCGTGATAGCGGGAGCTCCTACAATGAGCAGTTCTTC.

The chain couples TRBV7-9 to TRBJ1-2; D possibly corresponds to TRBD1 (5 bases). This CDR3 comprises 13 residues. Germline V gene sequence: CDR1 SEHNR, CDR2 FQNEAQ (reference sequence). Between the trimmed V and J ends, which lost 5 bases and 7 bases, there was a span of 14 bases. CDR3 DNA sequence: TGTGCCAGCAGCGGACATCAGGATCGTGGCTACACCTTC. Its translation: CASSGHQDRGYTF.

The chain couples TRBV10-3 to TRBJ1-1, with TRBD1 as a possible D gene (6 bases). Trimming stripped 0 bases from V and 4 bases from J, with 12 bases between. The CDR3 totals 15 residues. Germline V CDR1 and CDR2: ENHRY, SYGVKD. The CDR3 DNA is TGTGCCATCAGTGAGTCGCGACAGGCGGGCACTGAAGCTTTCTTT. Its translation is CAISESRQAGTEAFF.

The chain uses TRBV11-3 and TRBJ2-1; D unresolved. Trimming left V 0 bases short and J 0 bases short, with 15 bases between. In germline, CDR1 is SGHNT, CDR2 YENEEA. The CDR3 covers 18 residues. Written as DNA, the CDR3 is TGTGCCAGCAGCTTAGATCTCGGAGCCTCAAGCTCCTACAATGAGCAGTTCTTC. The encoded protein is CASSLDLGASSSYNEQFF.

The J gene is TRBJ2-1, the V gene TRBV19; TRBD1 aligns across 9 bases. CDR3 length equals 15 residues. Unmatched junction bases numbered 11, after V lost 5 bases and J lost 9 bases. Germline V gene data show CDR1 as LNHDA and CDR2 as SQIVND (reference sequence). The CDR3 nucleotides are TGTGCCAGTAGTCACAACTCCGGGACAGGGTTTGAGCAGTTCTTC. Protein product: CASSHNSGTGFEQFF.

In its sample, this clonotype was seen once. V usage is TRBV20-1 and J usage is TRBJ2-7; no clear D gene. From germline, CDR1 is DFQATT and CDR2 SNEGSKA (reference sequence). CDR3 length equals 12 residues. V lost 4 bases and J lost 6, with 13 bases in between. The CDR3 DNA is TGCAGTGCTAATGTGGCCATCGGCGAGCAGTACTTC. The encoded protein is CSANVAIGEQYF.

The chain employs TRBV5-6 and TRBJ1-6, with D possibly matching TRBD1 (5 bases). Germline CDR1 reads SGHDT; CDR2 reads YYEEEE. The CDR3 runs to 15 residues. V shed 7 bases and J shed 7 bases, with 18 bases lying between them. This CDR3 is CASHNLQAPNSPLHF. CDR3 bases: TGTGCCAGCCACAACCTACAGGCCCCAAATTCACCCCTCCACTTT.

In its sample, this clonotype was seen once. The chain couples TRBV20-1 to TRBJ2-7; 12 positions agree with TRBD2. CDR3 length equals 14 residues. With 5 bases clipped from V and 2 bases from J, the junction kept 4 bases outside the gene matches. From germline, CDR1 is DFQATT and CDR2 SNEGSKA (reference sequence). CDR3 loop: CSASRTSGAYEQYV. The CDR3 DNA reads TGCAGTGCTTCACGGACTAGCGGGGCCTACGAGCAGTACGTC.

The table lists this clonotype with many counts. The V and J genes are TRBV7-2 and TRBJ2-5, with no clear D. V lost 1 base to trimming and J lost 5 bases, with 17 bases between them. Germline CDR1 is SGHTA and CDR2 is FQGNSA. The CDR3 sequence is 16 residues long. The CDR3 spells CASSLVPRSGEETQYF. The CDR3 DNA is TGTGCCAGCAGCTTAGTCCCCCGCAGTGGAGAGGAGACCCAGTACTTC. Full variable domain (outside the CDR3, taken from reference TRBV7-2 and TRBJ2-5): GAGVSQSPSNKVTEKGKDVELRCDPISGHTALYWYRQSLGQGLEFLIYFQGNSAPDKSGLPSDRFSAERTGGSVSTLTIQRTQQEDSAVYLCASSLVPRSGEETQYFGPGTRLLVL.

This clonotype has just a few counts. The chain has TRBV19 and TRBJ2-1, with D perhaps TRBD2 (6 bases). Trimming left V 10 bases short and J 4 bases short, with 17 bases between. Germline V gene sequence: CDR1 LNHDA, CDR2 SQIVND (reference sequence). The CDR3 sequence is 14 residues long. The CDR3, as DNA: TGTGCCACCCATCGGGATAGCGGTTACAATGAGCAGTTCTTC. The encoded protein is CATHRDSGYNEQFF.

The table lists this clonotype with a few counts. The chain is built from TRBV6-2 or TRBV6-3 and TRBJ1-5; TRBD1 might be the D (5 bases). CDR3 length: 17 residues. V dropped 2 bases and J dropped 3 bases, with 17 bases sitting between them. The germline V gene has CDR1 MNHEY and CDR2 SVGEGT. DNA of the CDR3: TGTGCCAGCAGTTACCCTGATCCGGGGCAGTTCAATCAGCCCCAGCATTTT. Translated: CASSYPDPGQFNQPQHF.

This clonotype was counted a few times. The rearrangement joins TRBV4-1 to TRBJ1-5; possible D gene TRBD1, 6 bases. CDR3 length: 14 residues. Germline V gene data show CDR1 as MGHRA and CDR2 as YSYEKL. V lost 0 bases and J lost 4, with 7 bases in between. CDR3 in DNA: TGCGCCAGCAGCCAAGAGGGGGCTAATCAGCCCCAGCATTTT. Amino acid sequence: CASSQEGANQPQHF.